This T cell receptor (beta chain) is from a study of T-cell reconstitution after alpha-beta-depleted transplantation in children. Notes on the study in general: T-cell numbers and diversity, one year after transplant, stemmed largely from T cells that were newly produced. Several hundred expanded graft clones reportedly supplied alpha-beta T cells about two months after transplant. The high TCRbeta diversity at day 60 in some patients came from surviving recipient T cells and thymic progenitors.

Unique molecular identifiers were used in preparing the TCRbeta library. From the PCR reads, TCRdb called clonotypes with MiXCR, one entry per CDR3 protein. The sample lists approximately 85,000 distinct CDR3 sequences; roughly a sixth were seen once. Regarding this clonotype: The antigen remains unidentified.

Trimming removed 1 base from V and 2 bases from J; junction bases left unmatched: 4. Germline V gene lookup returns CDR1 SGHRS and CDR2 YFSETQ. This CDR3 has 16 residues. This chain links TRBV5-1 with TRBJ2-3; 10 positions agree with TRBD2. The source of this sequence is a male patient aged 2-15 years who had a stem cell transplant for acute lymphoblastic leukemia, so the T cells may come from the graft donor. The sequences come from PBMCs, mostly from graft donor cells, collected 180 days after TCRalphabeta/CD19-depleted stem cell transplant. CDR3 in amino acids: CASSLRLAGATDTQYF. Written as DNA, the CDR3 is TGCGCCAGCAGCTTGCGGCTAGCGGGGGCCACAGATACGCAGTATTTT.